The 27 T cell receptor beta chains reported below all come from one sample, sequenced in a study of shared clonotypes between healthy human individuals. Profiled with immunoSEQ multiplex PCR; TCRdb holds only in-frame clones, not every one. The sample shows a few million clones, approximately 94% of them seen only once. Specimen: naive CD4+ T cells sorted from blood. Sample subset: CD45RA+ positively selected. These receptors were collected from a man in his late teens or twenties in good health.

The V call is TRBV27, the J call TRBJ2-7; possibly TRBD2 for D (5 bases). The CDR3 has 15 residues. The germline gives CDR1 MNHEY, CDR2 SMNVEV (reference sequence). The ends were cut back, 5 bases at V and 2 bases at J, with 16 bases in the middle. The CDR3 spells CASSPIIASPYEQYF. In nucleotides, the CDR3 is TGTGCCAGCAGTCCGATAATAGCGTCGCCCTACGAGCAGTACTTC.

The gene calls are TRBV14 and TRBJ2-2; 14 nucleotides align to TRBD2. V trimming: 0 bases; J trimming: 4 bases; junction bases outside the gene matches: 10. This CDR3 comprises 20 residues. The germline V gene has CDR1 SGHDN and CDR2 FVKESK. As DNA, the CDR3 is TGTGCCAGCAGCCAAGATGGAGGACTAGCGGGAGGAAGGGGCACCGGGGAGCTGTTTTTT. Its protein is CASSQDGGLAGGRGTGELFF.

On this clone: Other DNA sequences in the same sample also yield this CDR3. The chain employs TRBV5-1 and TRBJ1-2; 7 bases fit TRBD1. V lost 0 bases and J lost 4; bases outside the gene matches: 3. CDR1 and CDR2 (germline): SGHRS, YFSETQ. This CDR3 has 14 residues. The CDR3 spells CASSLGQGGYGYTF. The CDR3 nucleotides read TGCGCCAGCAGCTTGGGACAGGGAGGCTATGGCTACACCTTC.

The V gene is TRBV28, the J gene TRBJ2-7; possible D gene TRBD1, 5 bases. Germline V lookup: CDR1 MDHEN, CDR2 SYDVKM. This CDR3 has 13 amino acids. Between the trimmed V and J ends, which lost 6 bases and 5 bases, there was a span of 14 bases. CDR3 amino acids: CASRDPGHNEQYF. For the CDR3, the DNA is TGTGCCAGCAGAGACCCTGGACACAACGAGCAGTACTTC.

J is TRBJ1-2 and V is TRBV9, with 7 bases aligning to TRBD1. CDR1 is SGDLS and CDR2 is YYNGEE in the germline V gene. This CDR3 has 16 amino acids. Trimming removed 4 bases from V and 4 bases from J; junction bases left unmatched: 13. CDR3 sequence reads: CASSSTRQGRAYGYTF. The CDR3 region has the DNA TGTGCCAGCAGCAGTACTCGACAGGGACGGGCCTATGGCTACACCTTC. The complete variable domain, with remaining parts taken from reference TRBV9 and TRBJ1-2, reads DSGVTQTPKHLITATGQRVTLRCSPRSGDLSVYWYQQSLDQGLQFLIQYYNGEERAKGNILERFSAQQFPDLHSELNLSSLELGDSALYFCASSSTRQGRAYGYTFGSGTRLTVV.

This chain links TRBV5-3 with TRBJ2-5; D call uncertain. TRBV5-3 is recorded as an ORF, its role being uncertain. This CDR3 has 17 amino acids. V was clipped by 1 base and J by 4 bases, with 20 bases between them. CDR3: CARSLLLVVSPSETQYF. Written as DNA, the CDR3 is TGTGCCAGAAGCTTGCTGCTGGTAGTAAGTCCTTCAGAGACCCAGTACTTC.

The rearrangement uses TRBV10-1 and TRBJ2-7; no firm D call. Germline values: CDR1 WNHNN, CDR2 SYGVQD (reference sequence). The CDR3 length is 12 residues. The ends were cut back, 8 bases at V and 3 bases at J, with 11 bases in the middle. The CDR3 here is CASQWYVYEQYF. CDR3 DNA: TGCGCCAGCCAGTGGTACGTCTACGAGCAGTACTTC.

This clone was detected only once. The chain joins TRBV30 to TRBJ2-3; D might be TRBD2 (7 bases). Germline V gene data show CDR1 as GTSNPN and CDR2 as SVGIG (reference sequence). The V gene lost 0 bases and the J gene lost 5 bases, with 12 bases spanning the gap. This CDR3 region has 14 residues. Here the CDR3 DNA reads TGTGCCTGGAGTGTGGCGGGGGCGCAAGATACGCAGTATTTT. Its protein is CAWSVAGAQDTQYF.

Points on this clone: The sample holds other DNA sequences that translate to the same CDR3. This rearrangement joins TRBV9 to TRBJ2-5; 11 nucleotides line up with TRBD1. Germline CDR1 is SGDLS and CDR2 is YYNGEE. V was clipped by 0 bases and J by 5 bases; unmatched bases: 6. The length of the CDR3 is 16 residues. The CDR3 spells CASSVDGQGARETQYF. As DNA, the CDR3 is TGTGCCAGCAGCGTAGATGGACAGGGGGCACGGGAGACCCAGTACTTC.

The V call is TRBV27, the J call TRBJ2-7; no clear D gene. Trimming removed 5 bases from V and 6 bases from J, with 17 bases in between. Germline V lookup: CDR1 MNHEY, CDR2 SMNVEV (reference sequence). This CDR3 is 14 amino acids long. The DNA for the CDR3 is TGTGCCAGCAGTCGTGGGGAACTTTTATCCGAGCAGTACTTC. Protein sequence: CASSRGELLSEQYF.

A remark on this clone: Other DNA sequences in this specimen translate into the identical CDR3. This chain connects TRBV6-1 to TRBJ2-2, with unresolved D. In germline, CDR1 is MNHNS, CDR2 SASEGT. V dropped 6 bases and J dropped 0 bases, with 8 bases sitting between them. The CDR3 covers 14 residues. CDR3 nucleotides: TGTGCCAGCAGGGGCGGCACGAACACCGGGGAGCTGTTTTTT. It translates to CASRGGTNTGELFF.

The chain combines TRBV7-3 with TRBJ2-6; D may be TRBD1 or TRBD2 (5 bases each). The germline V gene encodes CDR1 SGHTA and CDR2 FQGTGA. The V gene lost 6 bases and the J gene lost 6 bases, with 15 bases spanning the gap. The CDR3 has 15 amino acids. CDR3: CASSPGTALANVLTF. DNA for the CDR3: TGTGCCAGCAGTCCCGGGACGGCCCTGGCCAACGTCCTGACTTTC.

The chain links TRBV5-1 to TRBJ2-1, with D perhaps being TRBD1 or TRBD2 (5 bases each). Trimming took 0 bases from V and 4 from J, leaving 11 bases between them. This CDR3 has 15 amino acids. Germline lookup yields CDR1 SGHRS and CDR2 YFSETQ. In nucleotides, the CDR3 is TGCGCCAGCAGCTTGGCCGGGGACCGTTACAATGAGCAGTTCTTC. This gives the protein CASSLAGDRYNEQFF.

Concerning this clone: Other DNA sequences from this sample encode an identical CDR3 as well. For the CDR3, the DNA is TGCGCCAGCAGCTTGGTACAGGGGACTGGAAACACCATATATTTT. Amino acids: CASSLVQGTGNTIYF. J is TRBJ1-3 and V is TRBV5-1; TRBD1 matches 7 bases. This CDR3 comprises 15 residues. V gave up 0 bases and J gave up 2 bases; unmatched junction bases: 2. Germline V lookup: CDR1 SGHRS, CDR2 YFSETQ.

The chain employs TRBV28 and TRBJ2-3, with 7 bases identical to TRBD1. CDR3 size: 15 residues. Trimming removed 6 bases from V and 1 base from J; junction bases left unmatched: 7. Germline V gene sequence: CDR1 MDHEN, CDR2 SYDVKM. The CDR3 is CASRWDSKGTDTQYF. The CDR3 DNA reads as TGTGCCAGCAGATGGGACAGCAAGGGCACAGATACGCAGTATTTT. The variable domain in full, with the rest retrieved from reference TRBV28 and TRBJ2-3, is DVKVTQSSRYLVKRTGEKVFLECVQDMDHENMFWYRQDPGLGLRLIYFSYDVKMKEKGDIPEGYSVSREKKERFSLILESASTNQTSMYLCASRWDSKGTDTQYFGPGTRLTVL.

The chain employs TRBV14 and TRBJ2-5; unclear D gene. V was pared by 6 bases and J by 2 bases, with 10 bases between. The CDR3 consists of 13 residues. The germline gives CDR1 SGHDN, CDR2 FVKESK. The CDR3 bases are TGTGCCAGCAGTAGGAGCGTGCAAGAGACCCAGTACTTC. Translating it yields CASSRSVQETQYF.

This clone appeared once. CDR3 in amino acids: CASSGGLAGRRAEQFF. CDR3 bases: TGTGCCAGCAGCGGGGGACTAGCGGGTCGTAGGGCTGAGCAGTTCTTC. The chain couples TRBV2 to TRBJ2-1, with 12 bases identical to TRBD2. V dropped 6 bases and J dropped 9; count of bases not matched to a gene: 12. The CDR3 runs 16 residues. Germline V CDR1 and CDR2: SNHLY, FYNNEI.

V is TRBV30 and J is TRBJ2-5; 10 nucleotides match TRBD2. The germline V gene has CDR1 GTSNPN and CDR2 SVGIG (reference sequence). The CDR3 has 15 residues. J lost 0 bases, V lost 0 bases, and 1 base had no gene match. The CDR3 coding sequence is TGTGCCTGGAGTGTGACTAGCGGGTACCAAGAGACCCAGTACTTC. Protein: CAWSVTSGYQETQYF.

The rearrangement joins TRBV4-3 to TRBJ2-7; D is unclear. V lost 0 bases and J lost 2, with 11 bases in between. CDR3 length equals 15 residues. Germline lookup yields CDR1 LGHNA and CDR2 YSLEER. Here the CDR3 DNA reads TGCGCCAGCAGCCAAGAGAATAGCCGGGCCTACGAGCAGTACTTC. It translates to CASSQENSRAYEQYF.

The chain links TRBV5-4 to TRBJ2-7; no clear D. Germline CDR1 and CDR2: SGHNT and YYREEE (reference sequence). Trimming left V 1 base short and J 0 bases short, with 8 bases between. The CDR3 covers 14 residues. CDR3 sequence reads: CASSLMGDSYEQYF. CDR3 nucleotide sequence: TGTGCCAGCAGCTTGATGGGTGACTCCTACGAGCAGTACTTC.

The chain recombines TRBV4-1 with TRBJ2-5; 7 positions match TRBD1. CDR3 length: 14 residues. Germline lookup yields CDR1 MGHRA and CDR2 YSYEKL. V shed 2 bases and J 5 bases; nucleotides not matched to a gene: 5. Here the CDR3 reads CASSQSDRAETQYF. The CDR3, as DNA: TGCGCCAGCAGCCAATCCGACAGGGCTGAGACCCAGTACTTC.

The genes are TRBV18 and TRBJ2-5; tentatively, D is TRBD1 (5 bases). CDR3 length: 15 residues. The V gene lost 4 bases and the J gene lost 4 bases, with 16 bases spanning the gap. The germline V gene encodes CDR1 KGHSH and CDR2 LQKENI. CDR3 nucleotide sequence: TGTGCCAGCTCACGGGTCCAGGGTCAAAGAGAGACCCAGTACTTC. It is translated as CASSRVQGQRETQYF.

This clone was observed once. The V and J genes are TRBV15 and TRBJ1-5; D unresolved. Germline V lookup: CDR1 LNHNV, CDR2 YYDKDF (reference sequence). V lost 5 bases and J lost 0, with 11 bases in between. The CDR3 totals 15 residues. For the CDR3, the DNA is TGTGCCACCAGCCTGACTGGTTATAGCAATCAGCCCCAGCATTTT. It translates to CATSLTGYSNQPQHF.

The V call is TRBV25-1, the J call TRBJ2-1, with 9 bases lining up with TRBD2. V shed 2 bases and J 4 bases; nucleotides not matched to a gene: 3. The CDR3 contains 15 residues. The germline CDR1 and CDR2 sequences are MGHDK and SYGVNS. CDR3 in amino acids: CASSETGLAYNEQFF. CDR3 sequence (DNA): TGTGCCAGCAGTGAAACCGGACTAGCGTACAATGAGCAGTTCTTC. The variable domain in full, with the rest retrieved from reference TRBV25-1 and TRBJ2-1, is EADIYQTPRYLVIGTGKKITLECSQTMGHDKMYWYQQDPGMELHLIHYSYGVNSTEKGDLSSESTVSRIRTEHFPLTLESARPSHTSQYLCASSETGLAYNEQFFGPGTRLTVL.

The chain carries TRBV2 and TRBJ2-3; D is unresolved. This CDR3 has 17 residues. Germline V gene data show CDR1 as SNHLY and CDR2 as FYNNEI. With 0 bases removed from V and 3 bases from J, the gap between germline ends came to 16 bases. The CDR3 DNA reads as TGTGCCAGCAGTGAAGCGCTTCGCGCGGAAGGGACAGATACGCAGTATTTT. Translating it yields CASSEALRAEGTDTQYF.

This clone was seen just once. The V gene is TRBV12-5, the J gene TRBJ1-1; tentatively, D is TRBD1 (5 bases). The V end lost 2 bases, the J end lost 2 bases, and 15 bases lay between the germline ends. The length of the CDR3 is 16 residues. CDR1 is LGHNT, CDR2 FRNRAP, per germline. Here the CDR3 reads CASGLSHAGTNTEAFF. CDR3 DNA sequence: TGTGCTAGTGGTTTGTCCCACGCAGGGACCAACACTGAAGCTTTCTTT.

The genes are TRBV5-1 and TRBJ2-1; 11 positions agree with TRBD2. Looked up from germline, CDR1 is SGHRS and CDR2 is YFSETQ. The CDR3 totals 16 residues. V lost 0 bases to trimming and J lost 9 bases; unmatched junction nucleotides: 8. In DNA, the CDR3 is TGCGCCAGCAGCTTGGAAGATAGCGGGAGGGCCAGTGAGCAGTTCTTC. Its protein product is CASSLEDSGRASEQFF.